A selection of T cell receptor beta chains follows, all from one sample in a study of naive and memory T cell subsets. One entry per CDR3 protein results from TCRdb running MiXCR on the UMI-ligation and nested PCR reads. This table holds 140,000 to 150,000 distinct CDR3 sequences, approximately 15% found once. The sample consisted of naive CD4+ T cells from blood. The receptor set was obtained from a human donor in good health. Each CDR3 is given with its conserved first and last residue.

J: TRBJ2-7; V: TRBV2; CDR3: CASRPNRGYEQYF
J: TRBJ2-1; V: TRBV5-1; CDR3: CASSLEAATYNEQFF
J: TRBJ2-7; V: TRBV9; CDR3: CASSVAFGGLGVYEQYF
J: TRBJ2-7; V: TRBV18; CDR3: CASSSGQAKPYEQYF
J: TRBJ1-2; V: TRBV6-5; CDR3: CASSPGIYYGYTF
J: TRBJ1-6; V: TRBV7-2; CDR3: CASSRQGLDSPLHF
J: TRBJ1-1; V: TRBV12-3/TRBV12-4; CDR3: CASSPPTTTNTEAFF
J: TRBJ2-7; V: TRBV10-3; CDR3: CAISEDRVRYF
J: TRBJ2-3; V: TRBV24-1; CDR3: CATSGARDRYFPDTQYF
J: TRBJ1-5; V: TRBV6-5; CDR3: CASSYSAGDQPQHF
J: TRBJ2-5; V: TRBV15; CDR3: CARKGLAVRETQYF
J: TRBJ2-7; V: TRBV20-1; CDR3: CSAREGAVYEQYF
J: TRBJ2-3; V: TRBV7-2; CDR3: CASSPSYSTDTQYF
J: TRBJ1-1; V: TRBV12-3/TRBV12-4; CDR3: CASSFRGGTEAFF
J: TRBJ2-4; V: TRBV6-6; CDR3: CASSYSRAGGPSDIQYF
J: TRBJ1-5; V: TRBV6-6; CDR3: CASRQTIAGTGSNQPQHF
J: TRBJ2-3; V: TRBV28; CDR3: CASSLPGARDTQYF
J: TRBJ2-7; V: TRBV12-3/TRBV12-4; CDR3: CATSPLAGGYEQYF
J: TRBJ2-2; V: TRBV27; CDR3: CASINRASNTGELFF
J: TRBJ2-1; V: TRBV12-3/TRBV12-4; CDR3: CAIKERGGDTNEQFF
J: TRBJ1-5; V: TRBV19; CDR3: CASNGGYGNQPQHF
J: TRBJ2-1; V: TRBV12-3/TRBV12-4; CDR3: CASSLGQNSGAFF
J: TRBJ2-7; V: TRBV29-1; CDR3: CSVGGTDKTSSYEQYF
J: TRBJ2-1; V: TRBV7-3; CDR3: CASSSGSYEVEQFF
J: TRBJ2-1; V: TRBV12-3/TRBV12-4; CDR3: CASSPRGSQFF
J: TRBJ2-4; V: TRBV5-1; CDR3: CASSLFQGNIQYF
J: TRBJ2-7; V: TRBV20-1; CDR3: CSARVGLTGDEQYF
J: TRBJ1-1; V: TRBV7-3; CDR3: CASSPGTGGVTEAFF
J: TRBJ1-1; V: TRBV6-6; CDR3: CASTAGQGATEAFF
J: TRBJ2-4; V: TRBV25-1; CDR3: CASSGQGAGAKNIQYF
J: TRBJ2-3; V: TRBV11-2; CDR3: CASTSRGSADTQYF
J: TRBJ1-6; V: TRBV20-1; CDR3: CSAQDRGNSPLHF
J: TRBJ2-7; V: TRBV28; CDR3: CASSGDSLGTYEQYF
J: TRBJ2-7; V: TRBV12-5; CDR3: CASGPDREGEQYF
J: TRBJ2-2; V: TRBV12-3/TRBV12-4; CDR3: CASSSLRQSGELFF
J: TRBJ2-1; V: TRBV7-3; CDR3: CASSLNPGTNYNEQFF
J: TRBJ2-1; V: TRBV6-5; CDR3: CASSYDLAFYNEQFF